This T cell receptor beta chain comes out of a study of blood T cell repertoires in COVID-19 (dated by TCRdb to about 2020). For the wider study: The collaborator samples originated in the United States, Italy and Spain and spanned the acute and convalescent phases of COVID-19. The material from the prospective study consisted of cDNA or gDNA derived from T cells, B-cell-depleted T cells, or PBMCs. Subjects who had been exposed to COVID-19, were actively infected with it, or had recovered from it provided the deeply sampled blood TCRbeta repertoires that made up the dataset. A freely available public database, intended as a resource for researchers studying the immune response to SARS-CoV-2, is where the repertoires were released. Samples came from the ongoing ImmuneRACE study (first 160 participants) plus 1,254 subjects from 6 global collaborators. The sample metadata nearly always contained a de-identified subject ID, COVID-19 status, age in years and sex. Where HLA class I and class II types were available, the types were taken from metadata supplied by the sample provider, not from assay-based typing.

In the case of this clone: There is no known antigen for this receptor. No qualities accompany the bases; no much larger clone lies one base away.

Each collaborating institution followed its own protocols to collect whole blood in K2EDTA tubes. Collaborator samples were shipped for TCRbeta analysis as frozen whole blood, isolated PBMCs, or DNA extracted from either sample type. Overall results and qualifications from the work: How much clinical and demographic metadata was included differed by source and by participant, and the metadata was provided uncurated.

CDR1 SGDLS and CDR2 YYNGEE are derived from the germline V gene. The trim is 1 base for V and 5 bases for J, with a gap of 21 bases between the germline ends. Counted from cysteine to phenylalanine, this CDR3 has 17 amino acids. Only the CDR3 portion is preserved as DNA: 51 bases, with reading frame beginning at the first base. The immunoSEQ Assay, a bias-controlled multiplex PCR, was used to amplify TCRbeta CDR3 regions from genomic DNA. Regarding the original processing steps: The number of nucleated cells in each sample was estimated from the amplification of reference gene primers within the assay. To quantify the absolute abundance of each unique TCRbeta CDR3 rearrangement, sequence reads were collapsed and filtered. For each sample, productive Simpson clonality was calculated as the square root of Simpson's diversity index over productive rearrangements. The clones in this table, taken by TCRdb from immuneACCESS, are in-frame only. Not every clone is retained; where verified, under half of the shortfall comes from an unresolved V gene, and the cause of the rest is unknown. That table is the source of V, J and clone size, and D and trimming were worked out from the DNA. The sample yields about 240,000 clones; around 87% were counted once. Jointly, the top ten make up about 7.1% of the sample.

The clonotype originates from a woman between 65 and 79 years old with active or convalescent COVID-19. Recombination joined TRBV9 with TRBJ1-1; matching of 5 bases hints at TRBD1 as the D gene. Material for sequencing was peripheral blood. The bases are TGTGCCAGCAGCGTACGGAGCGGGACGGACCAAGGGACTGAAGCTTTCTTT. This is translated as CASSVRSGTDQGTEAFF.